This T cell receptor (beta chain) was documented in a study of Ad26.COV2.S vaccination and SARS-CoV-2 variants. Treatment meaning: approximately 18 received Ad26.COV2.S at low or high dose, single or two shots; five or six received placebo; per-sample allocation not given. Day 63 following the first vaccine or placebo injection was when the samples were taken. Using immunoSEQ multiplex PCR, the repertoire was profiled, and TCRdb retains in-frame clones only, with some absent. Among around 320,000 clones listed, about 86% were seen once. Concerning this clone: Its antigen is as yet unknown.

Overall study findings and caveats: The study found higher spike-specific TCR breadth in vaccine than placebo recipients. Breadth, reportedly substantial, characterized the spike-specific CD8+ and CD4+ T cell responses after vaccination. Total T cell responses were possibly underestimated by TCR breadth and depth analyses.

Trimming removed 7 bases from V and 1 base from J, with 20 bases in between. The CDR3 is 16 residues long. Germline V gene data show CDR1 as SGHDT and CDR2 as YYEEEE. The chain employs TRBV5-6 and TRBJ1-1; D might be TRBD1 (5 bases). The TCR comes from a person aged 18-60 years who received the Ad26.COV2.S COVID-19 vaccine or a placebo. The sample in question was peripheral blood, obtained in a trial of Ad26.COV2.S vaccine versus placebo. The CDR3 sequence: CASDDLGRGGNTEAFF. DNA for the CDR3: TGTGCCAGCGACGATCTGGGGCGAGGTGGGAACACTGAAGCTTTCTTT.